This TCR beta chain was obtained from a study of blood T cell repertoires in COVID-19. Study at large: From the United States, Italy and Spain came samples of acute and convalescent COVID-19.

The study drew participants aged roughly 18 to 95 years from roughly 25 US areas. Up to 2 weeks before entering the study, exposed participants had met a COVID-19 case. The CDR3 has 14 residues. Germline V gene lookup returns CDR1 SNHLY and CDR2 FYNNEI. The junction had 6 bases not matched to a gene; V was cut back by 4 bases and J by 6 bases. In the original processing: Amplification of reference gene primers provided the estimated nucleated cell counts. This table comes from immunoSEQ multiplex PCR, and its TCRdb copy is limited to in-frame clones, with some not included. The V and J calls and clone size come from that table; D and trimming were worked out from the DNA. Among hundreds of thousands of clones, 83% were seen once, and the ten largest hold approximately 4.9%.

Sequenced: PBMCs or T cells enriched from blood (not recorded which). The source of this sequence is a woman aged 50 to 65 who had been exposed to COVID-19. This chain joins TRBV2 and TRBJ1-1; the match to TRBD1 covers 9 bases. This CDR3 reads CASSGGTGRAEAFF. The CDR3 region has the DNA TGTGCCAGCAGTGGGGGGACAGGGAGGGCTGAAGCTTTCTTT.